This T cell receptor beta chain was obtained from a study of blood T cell repertoires in COVID-19. Original methodology: For nucleated cells, counts were estimated from reference gene primer amplification. Generated by immunoSEQ multiplex PCR, the TCRdb table keeps only in-frame clones and is missing some. V and J calls and clone size are those listed in that table; D and trimming were worked out from the DNA. Among 85,000 to 95,000 clones listed, about nine tenths were seen once. There are 14 residues in the CDR3. The V gene's germline CDR1 is SGDLS and CDR2 YYNGEE. V was trimmed by 4 bases and J by 3 bases, leaving 14 bases between them.

The rearrangement joins TRBV9 to TRBJ2-7; D perhaps matches TRBD1 (5 bases). The sequence derives from a man between 60 and 75 years old with COVID-19, enrolled during active disease. Specimen: peripheral blood. CDR3 sequence (DNA): TGTGCCAGCAGCTATGGACAAATCAGCTACGAGCAGTACTTC. It specifies CASSYGQISYEQYF.